The rows below give T cell receptor beta chains drawn from one sample of a study of T cell responses to AZD1222 COVID-19 vaccine. Profiled with immunoSEQ multiplex PCR; TCRdb holds only in-frame clones, not every one. The table has more than 95,000 clones, 92% seen once. The specimen was peripheral blood, collected 28 days after the second AZD1222 dose. Receptors originate from an adult who received the AZD1222 COVID-19 vaccine. Both conserved end residues are part of each CDR3. The D gene is left open where the match is weak. Only some rows state a clone size, as once, few, many or a class for expanded clones.

TRBV19	TRBJ1-1	.	.	TGTGCCAGTAGTATGCCCAGGAACACTGAAGCTTTCTTT	CASSMPRNTEAFF
TRBV20-1	TRBJ2-3	.	.	TGCAGCTCGCGCCTCACAGATACGCAGTATTTT	CSSRLTDTQYF
TRBV9	TRBJ2-2	TRBD2	once	TGTGCCAGCAGCGTCTTAGCGGGAGGGGGAACCGGGGAGCTGTTTTTT	CASSVLAGGGTGELFF
TRBV11-3	TRBJ2-1	TRBD1	.	TGTGCCAGCAGCTTAGGGTTGGGACAGGGAGTGCATGAGCAGTTCTTC	CASSLGLGQGVHEQFF
TRBV27	TRBJ1-3	.	.	TGTGCCAGCAATCCTCAGGGGATTACCGGGAACACCATATATTTT	CASNPQGITGNTIYF
TRBV10-1	TRBJ2-3	.	.	TGCGCCAGCAGTGAGTCGTGGGCAGTAGGGAGAACAACGCAGTATTTT	CASSESWAVGRTTQYF
TRBV30	TRBJ1-1	.	.	TGTGCCTGGAGTCTTGACAGCCCTAACACTGAAGCTTTCTTT	CAWSLDSPNTEAFF
TRBV28	TRBJ2-3	TRBD1	.	TGTGCCAGCAGTCTCCTCCCGGGACAGGGGAGGGGTTCGAATACGCAGTATTTT	CASSLLPGQGRGSNTQYF
TRBV5-8	TRBJ1-2	.	.	TGTGCCAGCAGCTTGGGGCTCAATTTGGGGGGCTACACCTTC	CASSLGLNLGGYTF
TRBV20-1	TRBJ2-2	.	.	TGCAGTGCTAGTAGTGGGGGACCCGAGGGGGAGCTGTTTTTT	CSASSGGPEGELFF
TRBV11-2	TRBJ2-7	TRBD2	.	TGTGCCAGCAGCTTAGGGGGGGGATACGAGCAGTACTTC	CASSLGGGYEQYF
TRBV6-6	TRBJ1-1	.	.	TGTGCCAGCAGTCCCGGGGGGGAAGAAGCTTTCTTT	CASSPGGEEAFF
TRBV7-2	TRBJ1-1	.	.	TGTGCCAGCAGTAATAAGGAGGGCACTGAAGCTTTCTTT	CASSNKEGTEAFF
TRBV29-1	TRBJ1-4	TRBD1	.	TGCAGCGCCGGGACAGCTACTTCTGCAACTAATGAAAAACTGTTTTTT	CSAGTATSATNEKLFF
TRBV28	TRBJ1-5	.	.	TGTGCCAGCAGTTTACTAGGTGGGCGGCAGCCCCAGCATTTT	CASSLLGGRQPQHF
TRBV28	TRBJ2-7	TRBD2	.	TGTGCCAGCAGTTTCGCACTGACTAGCGGGAGGTACACCTACGAGCAGTACTTC	CASSFALTSGRYTYEQYF